This T cell receptor beta chain was captured in a study of CD8 T cells in Susac syndrome. Random hexamers primed reverse transcription of about 0.5 to 1 ug RNA. A multiplex approach, immunoSEQ multiplex PCR, amplified TCR beta CDR3 across 54 Vbeta and 13 Jbeta. TCRdb reprocessed the immunoSEQ multiplex PCR reads via MiXCR and lists one record per CDR3 protein. The sample has 210,000 or so distinct CDR3 sequences; 94% are singletons. Study observations and caveats: Individuals included in the TCR sequencing and HLA analysis were acknowledged by the study to be relatively few in number. The CD4+ T cell repertoires, which came from Susac syndrome patients, showed no sign of clonal expansion.

CDR3 length equals 17 residues. V lost 4 bases to trimming and J lost 2 bases, with 21 bases between them. The germline CDR1 and CDR2 sequences are SGHRS and YFSETQ. Isolation of CD8+ and CD4+ T cells was performed negatively, whereas enrichment of TEMRA cells was done by FACS. Remarks on this clonotype: Its specificity is unknown.

The specimen sequenced was CD4+ T cells from PBMCs. This receptor was identified in a human donor with Susac syndrome. The chain couples TRBV5-1 to TRBJ2-5; D not resolved. The CDR3 sequence: CASSPGPRGIIQETQYF. The DNA of the CDR3 is TGCGCCAGCAGCCCCGGACCCCGTGGGATAATACAAGAGACCCAGTACTTC.